This T cell receptor (beta chain) was documented in a study of T cells in Graves' hyperthyroidism and ophthalmopathy. Whole-study findings and limits: It was a median approximately 6 months before onset that the model predicted ophthalmopathy. Most clonotypes expanded in thyroid above 0.001 were likewise present in blood.

This clonotype was counted many times. Its cognate antigen is unknown. When ophthalmopathy did not progress within 18 months, Graves' hyperthyroidism was considered stable. Together with thyroid ultrasound, orbital computed tomography, serum thyroxine and TRAb, clinical symptoms were used for diagnoses. What was amplified from RNA transcripts were TCR beta CDR3 regions. HTBI primers were employed in a first-round RT-PCR of the TCR CDR3. One entry per CDR3 protein results from TCRdb running MiXCR on the multiplex PCR reads. The profile covers around 700,000 distinct CDR3 sequences, with 30% to 40% appearing a single time and around 32% taken by the ten largest. The length of the CDR3 is 13 residues. Trimming left V 7 bases short and J 2 bases short, with 11 bases between. CDR1 and CDR2 from the germline V gene are SNHLY and FYNNEI.

Sequencing was carried out using blood. This TCR was sampled from a woman between 40 and 50 years old with Graves' hyperthyroidism. The genes are TRBV2 and TRBJ1-2; tentative D call: TRBD1 (5 bases). CDR3 sequence (DNA): TGTGCCAGCACCCCGGGGGAGAACTATGGCTACACCTTC. Its translation: CASTPGENYGYTF.